This entry describes one T cell receptor (beta chain). PCR amplification relied on 60 Vbeta primers (plus 13 Jbeta primers). Generated by immunoSEQ multiplex PCR, the TCRdb table keeps only in-frame clones and is missing some. This table holds 150,000 to 200,000 clones, roughly 75% found once. This entry comes from a study of cytomegalovirus exposure and HLA in healthy donors. This receptor was taken from a man between 35 and 55 years old in good health and CMV-seronegative. Sequenced input: PBMCs.

The CDR3 DNA is TGCGCCAGCAGCTTGGGCAGACAGGCAAACTATGGCTACACCTTC. Its translation: CASSLGRQANYGYTF. This sequence joins TRBV5-1 and TRBJ1-2; weak D call: TRBD1 (6 bases). The CDR3 is 15 residues long. Germline V gives CDR1 SGHRS, CDR2 YFSETQ. With 0 bases removed from V and 2 bases from J, the gap between germline ends came to 11 bases. The full variable domain, its missing parts supplied by reference TRBV5-1 and TRBJ1-2, is KAGVTQTPRYLIKTRGQQVTLSCSPISGHRSVSWYQQTPGQGLQFLFEYFSETQRNKGNFPGRFSGRQFSNSRSEMNVSTLELGDSALYLCASSLGRQANYGYTFGSGTRLTVV.